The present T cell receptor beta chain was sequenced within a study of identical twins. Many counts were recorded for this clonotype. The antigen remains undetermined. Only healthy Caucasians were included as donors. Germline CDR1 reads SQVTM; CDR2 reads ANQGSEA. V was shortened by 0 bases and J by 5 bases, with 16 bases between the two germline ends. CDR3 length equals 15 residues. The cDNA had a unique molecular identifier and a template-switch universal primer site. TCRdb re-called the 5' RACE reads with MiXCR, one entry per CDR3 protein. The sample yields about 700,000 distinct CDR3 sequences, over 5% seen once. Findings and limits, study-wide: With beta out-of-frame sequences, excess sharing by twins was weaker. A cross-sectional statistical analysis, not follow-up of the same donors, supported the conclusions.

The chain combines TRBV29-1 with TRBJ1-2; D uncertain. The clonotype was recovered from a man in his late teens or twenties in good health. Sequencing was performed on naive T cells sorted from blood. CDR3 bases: TGCAGCGTTGAAGATCTTGGCCAGTCTGGGTATGGCTACACCTTC. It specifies CSVEDLGQSGYGYTF.